These 23 T cell receptor beta chains share one sample of origin, sequenced in a study of early T cells in non-severe SARS-CoV-2 infection. TCRdb re-analysed the 5' RACE reads in MiXCR, keeping a single row per CDR3 protein. The sample comprises tens of thousands of distinct CDR3 sequences, nearly 7.5% of which are singletons, and roughly 8% rests with the top ten. The sample was whole blood. These receptors all come from an adult who was a healthcare worker with PCR-confirmed SARS-CoV-2 infection or an uninfected control (not recorded which).

The sample holds many counts of this clonotype. The rearrangement uses TRBV30 and TRBJ1-4; D is uncertain. In germline, CDR1 is GTSNPN, CDR2 SVGIG (reference sequence). Trimming took 0 bases from V and 6 from J, leaving 5 bases between them. This CDR3 has 12 residues. CDR3 nucleotide sequence: TGTGCCTGGAGTGTACTCGATGAAAAACTGTTTTTT. Translated, it gives CAWSVLDEKLFF.

Notes on this clonotype: A much larger clone lies a single base off, so this may be a read error. The CDR3 region has the DNA TGTGCCTGGAGGGGACAGGGTAAACCGTTTTTT. Translation gives CAWRGQGKPFF. The rearrangement uses TRBV30 and TRBJ1-4, with 9 positions matching TRBD1. The CDR3 contains 11 residues. CDR1 and CDR2 from the germline V gene are GTSNPN and SVGIG (reference sequence).

This chain joins TRBV30 and TRBJ1-5; TRBD1 matches 7 bases. V shed 2 bases and J 5 bases; nucleotides not matched to a gene: 3. CDR1 is GTSNPN and CDR2 is SVGIG in the germline V gene (reference sequence). This CDR3 comprises 13 residues. The chain's CDR3 is CAWSPTGDQPQHF. The DNA for the CDR3 is TGTGCCTGGAGTCCTACAGGGGATCAGCCCCAGCATTTT.

This clonotype was observed at least ten times. V is TRBV20-1 and J is TRBJ1-6; possible D gene TRBD1, 6 bases. The CDR3 loop spans 17 amino acids. The ends were cut back, 3 bases at V and 9 bases at J, with 24 bases in the middle. Germline V gene lookup returns CDR1 DFQATT and CDR2 SNEGSKA (reference sequence). The CDR3, as DNA: TGCAGTGCTAGTAGAGCCGATAGCAGGGGTACGAGTTCACCCCTCCACTTT. It codes for CSASRADSRGTSSPLHF.

There are a few counts of this clonotype. This rearrangement joins TRBV4-2 to TRBJ1-6; D is unresolved. The germline gives CDR1 LGHNA, CDR2 YNFKEQ. This CDR3 comprises 16 residues. The V and J ends lost 0 bases and 5 bases respectively, with 11 bases between them. CDR3: CASSQDVGINNSPLHF. The CDR3 coding sequence is TGTGCCAGCAGCCAAGATGTGGGGATCAATAATTCACCCCTCCACTTT.

This clonotype appeared a few times. The chain links TRBV20-1 to TRBJ1-5; TRBD1 matches 7 bases. The length of the CDR3 is 14 residues. Trimming took 3 bases from V and 7 from J; bases not matched to a gene: 9. Germline CDR1 DFQATT, CDR2 SNEGSKA (reference sequence). This chain's CDR3 is CSARDTGQIQPQHF. The CDR3 DNA reads TGCAGTGCTAGGGATACGGGACAGATACAGCCCCAGCATTTT.

This clonotype was observed a few times. The chain joins TRBV4-2 to TRBJ1-4; 8 positions match TRBD1. This CDR3 comprises 15 residues. Per the germline V gene, CDR1 is LGHNA and CDR2 is YNFKEQ. V was clipped by 2 bases and J by 5 bases; unmatched bases: 4. Here the CDR3 DNA reads TGTGCCAGCAGCCAACCTGACAGGGGCAATGAAAAACTGTTTTTT. Its protein product is CASSQPDRGNEKLFF.

This clonotype was seen at least ten times. The chain combines TRBV9 with TRBJ2-3, with 8 nucleotides matching TRBD2. With V trimmed by 2 bases and J by 6 bases, 14 bases remained unmatched. CDR3 length equals 17 residues. In germline, CDR1 is SGDLS, CDR2 YYNGEE. This chain's CDR3 is CASSVSAGGGMMDTQYF. In DNA, the CDR3 is TGTGCCAGCAGCGTCTCTGCCGGGGGGGGTATGATGGATACGCAGTATTTT.

This clonotype has at least ten counts. The V call is TRBV27, the J call TRBJ2-3; no definite D call. This CDR3 has 10 residues. CDR1 is MNHEY, CDR2 SMNVEV, per germline (reference sequence). The V end was cut by 8 bases, the J end by 4 bases, with 4 bases between. This chain's CDR3 is CASQPDTQYF. The CDR3 bases are TGTGCCAGCCAGCCAGATACGCAGTATTTT.

CDR3 nucleotide sequence: TGCGCCAGCAGCCAAGAAGGACAGGGGTGGCCAGATACGCAGTATTTT. The encoded protein is CASSQEGQGWPDTQYF. The chain couples TRBV4-3 to TRBJ2-3; 9 nucleotides agree with TRBD1. From germline, CDR1 is LGHNA and CDR2 YSLEER. This CDR3 is 16 amino acids long. V trimming: 0 bases; J trimming: 4 bases; junction bases outside the gene matches: 5.

The genes are TRBV6-5 and TRBJ2-5, with TRBD1 matching over 7 bases. This CDR3 has 14 amino acids. Germline values: CDR1 MNHEY, CDR2 SVGAGI. Trimming took 6 bases from V and 4 from J; bases not matched to a gene: 8. The CDR3 here is CASRKGDSLETQYF. The CDR3 DNA sequence: TGTGCCAGCAGGAAGGGGGACAGTTTAGAGACCCAGTACTTC.

This clonotype was seen many times. The CDR3 is CSASGHYEQYF. The CDR3 DNA reads as TGCAGTGCTAGTGGACACTACGAGCAGTACTTC. The J gene is TRBJ2-7, the V gene TRBV20-1; a possible D gene is TRBD1 (5 bases). The CDR3 is 11 residues long. Germline V gene sequence: CDR1 DFQATT, CDR2 SNEGSKA (reference sequence). V lost 3 bases to trimming and J lost 3 bases, with 6 bases between them.

This clonotype was recorded at least ten times. The chain recombines TRBV6-2 or TRBV6-3 with TRBJ2-3, with D perhaps matching TRBD2 (5 bases). The CDR3 is 14 residues long. Trimming stripped 4 bases from V and 3 bases from J, with 11 bases between. Germline V gives CDR1 MNHEY, CDR2 SVGEGT. CDR3 coding DNA: TGTGCCAGCAGTTCCCGGAGGATTACAGATACGCAGTATTTT. It translates to CASSSRRITDTQYF.

This clonotype appeared many times. The rearrangement uses TRBV27 and TRBJ2-3; 13 bases map to TRBD2. With V trimmed by 8 bases and J by 9 bases, 5 bases remained unmatched. The germline gives CDR1 MNHEY, CDR2 SMNVEV (reference sequence). The CDR3 loop spans 13 amino acids. CDR3 loop: CASLTSGGVTQYF. The CDR3 DNA follows: TGTGCCAGCCTCACTAGCGGGGGGGTGACGCAGTATTTT.

This clonotype has ten or more counts. The CDR3 spells CASSQEGLTSYEQYF. As DNA, the CDR3 is TGCGCCAGCAGCCAAGAGGGACTGACCTCCTACGAGCAGTACTTC. The V and J genes are TRBV4-1 and TRBJ2-7; D possibly corresponds to TRBD2 (6 bases). Per the germline V gene, CDR1 is MGHRA and CDR2 is YSYEKL. Deletions cut 0 bases from V and 0 bases from J, with 9 bases between. The CDR3 is made up of 15 amino acids.

This clonotype was seen many times. V gene TRBV29-1 combines with J gene TRBJ1-1; possible D gene TRBD1, 5 bases. Looked up from germline, CDR1 is SQVTM and CDR2 is ANQGSEA. The ends were cut back, 3 bases at V and 4 bases at J, with 18 bases in the middle. The CDR3 spans 15 residues. CDR3 in amino acids: CSVDRGWGMGTEAFF. The DNA for the CDR3 is TGCAGCGTTGATAGAGGCTGGGGCATGGGCACTGAAGCTTTCTTT.

The chain is built from TRBV6-5 and TRBJ1-2; weak D call: TRBD1 (6 bases). The V end was cut by 8 bases, the J end by 3 bases, with 10 bases between. The germline CDR1 and CDR2 sequences are MNHEY and SVGAGI. The length of the CDR3 is 12 residues. In DNA, the CDR3 is TGTGCCAGCTCCCCAGGGGACTATGGCTACACCTTC. It translates to CASSPGDYGYTF.

This clonotype was counted a few times. V usage is TRBV20-1 and J usage is TRBJ1-2; D possibly corresponds to TRBD1 (5 bases). This CDR3 is built from 15 residues. Trimming pared 0 bases from V and 4 bases from J, leaving 15 bases between. CDR1 and CDR2 (germline): DFQATT, SNEGSKA (reference sequence). The CDR3 here is CSARDSVQGGYGYTF. The CDR3 coding sequence is TGCAGTGCTAGAGATTCGGTGCAGGGAGGCTATGGCTACACCTTC.

V gene TRBV5-8 combines with J gene TRBJ1-4; no definite D call. Trimming removed 4 bases at V and 6 bases at J, with 4 bases between. The CDR3 runs to 11 residues. Germline assignment: CDR1 SGHTS and CDR2 YDEGEE. The chain's CDR3 is CASSRDEKLFF. In DNA, the CDR3 is TGTGCCAGCAGCCGCGATGAAAAACTGTTTTTT.

The chain combines TRBV4-3 with TRBJ1-4, with D perhaps TRBD1 (6 bases). CDR3 length: 14 amino acids. Trimming left V 3 bases short and J 8 bases short, with 13 bases between. CDR1 is LGHNA and CDR2 is YSLEER in the germline V gene. This CDR3 reads CASSHRGGNEKLFF. The CDR3 region has the DNA TGCGCCAGCAGCCACCGAGGGGGAAACGAAAAACTGTTTTTT.

This clonotype was counted ten times or more. The chain combines TRBV2 with TRBJ2-3; TRBD2 agrees at 7 bases. Germline V gene data show CDR1 as SNHLY and CDR2 as FYNNEI. CDR3 length: 11 residues. The J segment lost 6 bases and the V segment lost 11 bases, leaving 5 bases of the junction unmatched. The CDR3 bases are TGTGCCGGAACAGCGGGGGATACGCAGTATTTT. Protein product: CAGTAGDTQYF.

Many counts were recorded for this clonotype. V usage is TRBV18 and J usage is TRBJ2-3, with 7 bases lining up with TRBD1. V was pared by 4 bases and J by 7 bases, with 2 bases of the junction left unmatched. There are 12 residues in the CDR3. Germline CDR1 is KGHSH and CDR2 is LQKENI. CDR3 amino acids: CASSRQGNTQYF. The CDR3 DNA reads TGTGCCAGCTCACGACAGGGAAATACGCAGTATTTT.

This clonotype was picked up many times. The chain uses TRBV19 and TRBJ2-3, with a possible D match to TRBD1 (6 bases). The CDR3 spans 17 residues. V was cut by 4 bases and J by 0 bases, with 17 bases left in between. Germline lookup yields CDR1 LNHDA and CDR2 SQIVND (reference sequence). For the CDR3, the DNA is TGTGCCAGTAGTAGCCGGACAGTCTATACTAGCACAGATACGCAGTATTTT. As protein: CASSSRTVYTSTDTQYF.